What follows is one TCR beta chain and its context. This specimen comes from a study of CD4 T cells in relation to SARS-CoV-2 and coronaviruses. V dropped 2 bases and J dropped 11; count of bases not matched to a gene: 13. The germline CDR1 and CDR2 sequences are LGHDT and YNNKEL (reference sequence). The CDR3 loop spans 16 amino acids. TCRdb keeps only in-frame clones here, not all; method: immunoSEQ multiplex PCR. The table includes around 54,000 clones, 92% detected once. J is TRBJ1-4 and V is TRBV3-1 (or the pseudogene TRBV3-2), with 8 bases matching TRBD1. This TCR was recovered from an adult with COVID-19. Sequencing was performed on naive CD4+ T cells from PBMCs. Indicated subset: naive CD4+ T cells isolated by negative enrichment. The CDR3, as DNA: TGTGCCAGCAGCCAATCGGACAGGGCTATTCTAGGGAAACTGTTTTTT. Protein product: CASSQSDRAILGKLFF.